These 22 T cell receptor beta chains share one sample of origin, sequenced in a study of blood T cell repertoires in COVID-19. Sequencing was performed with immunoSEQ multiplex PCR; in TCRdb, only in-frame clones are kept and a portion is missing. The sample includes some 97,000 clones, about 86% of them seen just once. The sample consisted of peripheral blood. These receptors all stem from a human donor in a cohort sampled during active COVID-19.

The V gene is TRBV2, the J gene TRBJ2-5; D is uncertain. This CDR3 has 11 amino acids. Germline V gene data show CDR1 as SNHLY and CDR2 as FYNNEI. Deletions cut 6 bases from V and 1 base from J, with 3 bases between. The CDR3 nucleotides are TGTGCCAGCAGCTCCCAAGAGACCCAGTACTTC. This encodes CASSSQETQYF.

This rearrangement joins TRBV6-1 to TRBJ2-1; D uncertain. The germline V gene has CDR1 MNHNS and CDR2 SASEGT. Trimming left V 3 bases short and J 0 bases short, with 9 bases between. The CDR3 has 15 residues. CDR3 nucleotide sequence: TGTGCCAGCAGTGATCGCGGCAGCTCCTACAATGAGCAGTTCTTC. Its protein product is CASSDRGSSYNEQFF.

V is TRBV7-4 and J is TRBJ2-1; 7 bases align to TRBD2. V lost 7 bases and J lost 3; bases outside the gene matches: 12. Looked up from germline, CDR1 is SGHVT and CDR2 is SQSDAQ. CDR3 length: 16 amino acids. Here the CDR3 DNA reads TGTGCCAGCACCCATCCGGGACTACAATACTACAATGAGCAGTTCTTC. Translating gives CASTHPGLQYYNEQFF. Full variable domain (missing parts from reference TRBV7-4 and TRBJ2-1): GAGVSQSPRYKVAKRGRDVALRCDSISGHVTLYWYRQTLGQGSEVLTYSQSDAQRDKSGRPSGRFSAERPERSVSTLKIQRTEQGDSAVYLCASTHPGLQYYNEQFFGPGTRLTVL.

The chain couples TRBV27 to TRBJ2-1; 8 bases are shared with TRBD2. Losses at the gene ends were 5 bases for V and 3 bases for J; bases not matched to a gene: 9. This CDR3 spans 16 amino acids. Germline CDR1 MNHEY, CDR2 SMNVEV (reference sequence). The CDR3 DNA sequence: TGTGCCAGCAGTAGGGGACTAGTCTCGATCTACAATGAGCAGTTCTTC. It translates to CASSRGLVSIYNEQFF.

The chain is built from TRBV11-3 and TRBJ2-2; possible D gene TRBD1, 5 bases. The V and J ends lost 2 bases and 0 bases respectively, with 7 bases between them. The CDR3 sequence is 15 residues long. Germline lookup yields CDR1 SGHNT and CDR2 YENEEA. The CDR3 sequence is CASSLQQANTGELFF. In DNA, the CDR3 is TGTGCCAGCAGCTTACAACAGGCGAACACCGGGGAGCTGTTTTTT.

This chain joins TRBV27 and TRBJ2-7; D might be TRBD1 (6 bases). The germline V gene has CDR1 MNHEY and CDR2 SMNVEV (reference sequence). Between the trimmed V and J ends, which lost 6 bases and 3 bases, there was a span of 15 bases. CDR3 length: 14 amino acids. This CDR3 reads CASSRNREIYEQYF. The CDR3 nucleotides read TGTGCCAGCAGCCGTAACAGGGAGATCTACGAGCAGTACTTC.

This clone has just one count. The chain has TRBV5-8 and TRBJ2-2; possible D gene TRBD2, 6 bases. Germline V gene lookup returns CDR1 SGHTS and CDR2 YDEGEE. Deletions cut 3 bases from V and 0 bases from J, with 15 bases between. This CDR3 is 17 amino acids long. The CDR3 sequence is CASSSLRAGTNTGELFF. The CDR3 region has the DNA TGTGCCAGCAGCTCCCTCAGGGCGGGAACGAACACCGGGGAGCTGTTTTTT.

CDR3 loop: CASSPLGWTDNSPLHF. The CDR3 DNA follows: TGTGCCAGCAGCCCCCTTGGTTGGACAGATAATTCACCCCTCCACTTT. The rearrangement uses TRBV7-6 and TRBJ1-6; D is possibly TRBD1 (6 bases). The CDR3 sequence is 16 residues long. Trimming cost V 5 bases and J 5 bases, with 16 bases left between them. From germline, CDR1 is SGHVS and CDR2 FNYEAQ. Using reference TRBV7-6 and TRBJ1-6 for the parts outside the CDR3, the full variable domain is GAGVSQSPRYKVTKRGQDVALRCDPISGHVSLYWYRQALGQGPEFLTYFNYEAQQDKSGLPNDRFSAERPEGSISTLTIQRTEQRDSAMYRCASSPLGWTDNSPLHFGNGTRLTVT.

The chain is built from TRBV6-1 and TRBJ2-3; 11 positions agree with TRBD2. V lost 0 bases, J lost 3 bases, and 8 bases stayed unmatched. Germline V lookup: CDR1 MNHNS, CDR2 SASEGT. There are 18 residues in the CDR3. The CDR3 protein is CASSEAKLAGGLTDTQYF. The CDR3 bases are TGTGCCAGCAGTGAAGCTAAGCTAGCGGGAGGTCTAACAGATACGCAGTATTTT.

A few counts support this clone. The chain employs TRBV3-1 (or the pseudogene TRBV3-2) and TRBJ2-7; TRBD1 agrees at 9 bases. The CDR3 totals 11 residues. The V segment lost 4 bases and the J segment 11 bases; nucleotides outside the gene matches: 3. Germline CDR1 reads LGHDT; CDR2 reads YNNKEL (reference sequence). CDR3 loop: CASSLGTGKYF. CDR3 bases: TGTGCCAGCAGCCTCGGGACAGGGAAGTACTTC.

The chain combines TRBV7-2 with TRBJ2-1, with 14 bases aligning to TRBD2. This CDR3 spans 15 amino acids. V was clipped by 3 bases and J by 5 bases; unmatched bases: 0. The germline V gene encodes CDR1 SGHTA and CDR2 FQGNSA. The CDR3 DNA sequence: TGTGCCAGCAGCTTGACTAGCGGGAGGGACAATGAGCAGTTCTTC. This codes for CASSLTSGRDNEQFF.

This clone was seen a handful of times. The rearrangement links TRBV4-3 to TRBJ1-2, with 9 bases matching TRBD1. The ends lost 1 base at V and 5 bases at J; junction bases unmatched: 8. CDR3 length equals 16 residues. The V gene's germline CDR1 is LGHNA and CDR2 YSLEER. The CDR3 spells CASSQVTGGLYYGYTF. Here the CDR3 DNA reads TGCGCCAGCAGCCAAGTCACAGGGGGCTTGTATTATGGCTACACCTTC.

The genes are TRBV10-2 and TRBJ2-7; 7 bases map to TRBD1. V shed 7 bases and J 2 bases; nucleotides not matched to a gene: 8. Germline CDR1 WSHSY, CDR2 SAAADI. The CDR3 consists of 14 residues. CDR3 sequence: CASKMDRYAYEQYF. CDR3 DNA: TGCGCCAGCAAGATGGACAGGTACGCCTACGAGCAGTACTTC.

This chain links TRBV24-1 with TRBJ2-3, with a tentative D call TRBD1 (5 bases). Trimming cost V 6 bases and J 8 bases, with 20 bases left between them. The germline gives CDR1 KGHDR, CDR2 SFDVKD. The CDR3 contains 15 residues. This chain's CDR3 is CATSLRGNMGITQYF. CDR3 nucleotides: TGTGCCACCAGTTTAAGGGGTAATATGGGGATTACGCAGTATTTT.

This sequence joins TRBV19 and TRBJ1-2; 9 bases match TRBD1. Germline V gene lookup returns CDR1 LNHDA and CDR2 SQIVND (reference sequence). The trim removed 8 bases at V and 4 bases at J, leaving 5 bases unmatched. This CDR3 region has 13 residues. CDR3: CASVTGGVYGYTF. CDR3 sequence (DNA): TGTGCCAGTGTCACAGGGGGCGTCTATGGCTACACCTTC.

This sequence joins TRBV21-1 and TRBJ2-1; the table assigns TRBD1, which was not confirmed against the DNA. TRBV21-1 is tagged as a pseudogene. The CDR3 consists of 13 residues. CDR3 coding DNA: TGTGCCAGCAGCAAACGTGGGCCCAGGGAGCAGTTCTTC. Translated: CASSKRGPREQFF.

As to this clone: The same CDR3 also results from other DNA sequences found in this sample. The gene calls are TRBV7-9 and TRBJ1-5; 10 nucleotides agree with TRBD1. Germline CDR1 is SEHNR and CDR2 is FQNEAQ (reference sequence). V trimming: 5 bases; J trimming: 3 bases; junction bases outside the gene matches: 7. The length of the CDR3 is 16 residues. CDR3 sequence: CASSLGTGDPNQPQHF. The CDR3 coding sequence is TGTGCCAGCAGCCTCGGGACAGGGGACCCCAATCAGCCCCAGCATTTT.

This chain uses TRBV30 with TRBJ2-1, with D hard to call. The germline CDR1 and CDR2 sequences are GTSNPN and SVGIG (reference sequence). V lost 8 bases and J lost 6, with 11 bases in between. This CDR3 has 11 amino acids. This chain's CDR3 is CAGRHVNEQFF. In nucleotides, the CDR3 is TGTGCCGGGCGACACGTCAATGAGCAGTTCTTC.

The CDR3 region has the DNA TGTGCCAGCAGTCGACTAGCGGGAGGCTACGAGCAGTACTTC. Translation: CASSRLAGGYEQYF. The chain couples TRBV6-2 or TRBV6-3 to TRBJ2-7; TRBD2 matches 13 bases. The CDR3 is made up of 14 amino acids. Per germline, CDR1 MNHEY and CDR2 SVGEGT. Germline trimming cut 5 bases from V and 3 bases from J; bases unmatched to any gene: 1.

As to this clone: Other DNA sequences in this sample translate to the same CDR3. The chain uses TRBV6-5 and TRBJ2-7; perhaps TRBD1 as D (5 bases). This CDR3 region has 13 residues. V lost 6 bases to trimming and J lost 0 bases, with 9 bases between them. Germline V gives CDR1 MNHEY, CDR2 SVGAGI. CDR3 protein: CASRKTGSYEQYF. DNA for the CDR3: TGTGCCAGCAGGAAAACAGGCTCCTACGAGCAGTACTTC.

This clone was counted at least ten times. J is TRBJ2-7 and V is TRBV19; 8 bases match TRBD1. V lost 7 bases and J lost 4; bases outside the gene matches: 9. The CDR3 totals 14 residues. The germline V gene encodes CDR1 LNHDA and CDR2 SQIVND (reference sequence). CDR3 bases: TGTGCCAGTACCCCCGGGACAGGTCTTTACGAGCAGTACTTC. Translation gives CASTPGTGLYEQYF.

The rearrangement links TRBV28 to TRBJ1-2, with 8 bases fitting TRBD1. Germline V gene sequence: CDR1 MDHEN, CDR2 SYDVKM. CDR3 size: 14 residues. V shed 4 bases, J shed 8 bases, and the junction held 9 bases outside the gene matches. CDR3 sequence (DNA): TGTGCCAGCAGTTCTGGACAGGGTACGGGAGGCTACACCTTC. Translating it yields CASSSGQGTGGYTF.